These 6 T cell receptor beta chains were all obtained from the same sample, sequenced in a study of post-analysis software for immune sequencing data. Libraries were made from TCR beta cDNA, and they carried unique molecular identifiers. A single record per CDR3 protein comes from TCRdb applying MiXCR to the PCR reads. The sample lists hundreds of thousands of distinct CDR3 sequences, roughly 45% seen once, with under 2% in the top ten. Study-wide findings and caveats: Controls had lower frequencies than patients of five TRBV segments, which included TRBV5-6, TRBV5-1 and TRBV20-1.

Antigen specificity for these receptors is unknown. Sequencing was carried out using blood. These receptors were taken from a girl aged 10-17 years with multiple sclerosis.

The chain has TRBV24-1 and TRBJ1-2; tentative D call: TRBD1 (6 bases). Trimming took 10 bases from V and 3 from J, leaving 14 bases between them. The CDR3 is 13 amino acids. Germline CDR1 and CDR2: KGHDR and SFDVKD. The CDR3 region has the DNA TGTGCCACTGGAAGGGGGAACGACTATGGCTACACCTTC. Translating gives CATGRGNDYGYTF.

This chain joins TRBV7-2 and TRBJ1-1; D uncertain. The CDR3 runs to 14 residues. V was shortened by 5 bases and J by 6 bases, with 16 bases between the two germline ends. The germline CDR1 and CDR2 sequences are SGHTA and FQGNSA. CDR3 in amino acids: CASSLLGDGSEAFF. CDR3 coding DNA: TGTGCCAGCAGCCTTTTGGGAGACGGATCTGAAGCTTTCTTT. Using reference TRBV7-2 and TRBJ1-1 for the parts outside the CDR3, the full variable domain is GAGVSQSPSNKVTEKGKDVELRCDPISGHTALYWYRQSLGQGLEFLIYFQGNSAPDKSGLPSDRFSAERTGGSVSTLTIQRTQQEDSAVYLCASSLLGDGSEAFFGQGTRLTVV.

The rearrangement links TRBV10-3 to TRBJ2-1; no firm D call. V was cut by 5 bases and J by 5 bases, with 10 bases left in between. The CDR3 consists of 13 residues. Germline CDR1 reads ENHRY; CDR2 reads SYGVKD. The CDR3 coding sequence is TGTGCCATCAGTAACGACGGTAACAATGAGCAGTTCTTC. Protein sequence: CAISNDGNNEQFF.

This clonotype was seen only a few times. The V and J genes are TRBV7-6 and TRBJ2-7; D possibly corresponds to TRBD2 (6 bases). Germline V CDR1 and CDR2: SGHVS, FNYEAQ. Trimming stripped 6 bases from V and 5 bases from J, with 11 bases between. The CDR3 covers 12 residues. CDR3 region: CASSLPGDEQYF. The CDR3 coding sequence is TGTGCCAGCAGTCTTCCGGGGGACGAGCAGTACTTC.

The V gene is TRBV5-1, the J gene TRBJ1-2; D might be TRBD1 (6 bases). The CDR3 loop spans 15 amino acids. The germline gives CDR1 SGHRS, CDR2 YFSETQ. V dropped 4 bases and J dropped 0 bases, with 13 bases sitting between them. The CDR3 coding sequence is TGCGCCAGCAGCGCCGGACAGCTCGCTAACTATGGCTACACCTTC. Amino acids: CASSAGQLANYGYTF.

J is TRBJ2-3 and V is TRBV3-1, with D uncertain. Trimming removed 4 bases at V and 4 bases at J, with 12 bases between. Germline V lookup: CDR1 LGHDT, CDR2 YNNKEL (reference sequence). The CDR3 is 14 residues long. In DNA, the CDR3 is TGTGCCAGCAGCCCACCCACCTCCGCAGATACGCAGTATTTT. Translated, it gives CASSPPTSADTQYF.